The 14 T cell receptor beta chains presented below share a single source sample, sequenced in a study of cytomegalovirus exposure and HLA in healthy donors. TCRdb's copy holds only in-frame clones and misses some; the assay was immunoSEQ multiplex PCR. The repertoire holds 140,000 or so clones, with roughly 90% as singletons. The sequencing sample was made of PBMCs. Receptors were obtained from a man younger than 35 in good health and CMV-seronegative.

The J gene is TRBJ1-1, the V gene TRBV5-1, with D hard to call. The V end was cut by 5 bases, the J end by 3 bases, with 17 bases between. There are 15 residues in the CDR3. CDR1 and CDR2 (germline): SGHRS, YFSETQ. DNA for the CDR3: TGCGCCAGCAGTCACCAGCGGGCAGTCGACACTGAAGCTTTCTTT. Its translation is CASSHQRAVDTEAFF.

Comments on this clone: Its ends do not fully match the called genes, so a read error is possible. This rearrangement joins TRBV6-1 to TRBJ1-2; TRBD1 is a possible D gene (5 bases). CDR3 length equals 14 residues. The germline V gene encodes CDR1 MNHNS and CDR2 SASEGT. Here the CDR3 reads CASREGTRVRGYTF. The CDR3 bases are TGTGCCAGCAGAGAAGGGACGAGGGTAAGGGGCTACACCTTC.

The genes are TRBV6-4 and TRBJ2-1; TRBD1 agrees at 7 bases. The CDR3 runs to 13 residues. The junction had 3 bases not matched to a gene; V was cut back by 5 bases and J by 5 bases. Germline values: CDR1 MRHNA, CDR2 SNTAGT. The CDR3 DNA reads TGTGCCAGCAGTTTGGGACAGAACAATGAGCAGTTCTTC. Translated: CASSLGQNNEQFF.

V is TRBV4-2 and J is TRBJ1-2; the D gene is possibly TRBD1 (6 bases). V was pared by 2 bases and J by 4 bases, with 14 bases between. The germline gives CDR1 LGHNA, CDR2 YNFKEQ. This CDR3 has 15 amino acids. The CDR3 is CASSQPADRTYGYTF. Here the CDR3 DNA reads TGTGCCAGCAGCCAACCCGCCGACAGGACCTATGGCTACACCTTC.

The V call is TRBV11-3, the J call TRBJ2-1; D is unresolved. Germline V gene lookup returns CDR1 SGHNT and CDR2 YENEEA. Trimming shortened V by 3 bases and J by 10 bases, and 10 bases separated the two germline ends. The CDR3 spans 12 residues. The CDR3 protein is CASSFQATEQFF. CDR3 in DNA: TGTGCCAGCAGCTTTCAGGCTACAGAGCAGTTCTTC.

This chain joins TRBV30 and TRBJ2-7; 7 bases line up with TRBD1. The CDR3 extends over 13 amino acids. Trimming cost V 4 bases and J 2 bases; bases outside gene matches: 5. Germline V gene sequence: CDR1 GTSNPN, CDR2 SVGIG (reference sequence). As DNA, the CDR3 is TGTGCCTGGACAAAGGGGGCAGCCTACGAGCAGTACTTC. It yields the protein CAWTKGAAYEQYF.

The chain combines TRBV9 with TRBJ2-3, with TRBD2 identical over 8 bases. The V and J ends lost 0 bases and 4 bases, in that order; junction bases with no gene match: 4. The CDR3 has 15 residues. Germline V gives CDR1 SGDLS, CDR2 YYNGEE. DNA of the CDR3: TGTGCCAGCAGCGTAGCGAGCGGGGGTTCAGATACGCAGTATTTT. Its protein product is CASSVASGGSDTQYF.

The chain links TRBV2 to TRBJ2-1, with D possibly being TRBD2 (5 bases). V was cut by 6 bases and J by 0 bases, with 9 bases left in between. The CDR3 contains 14 residues. The V gene's germline CDR1 is SNHLY and CDR2 FYNNEI. CDR3 amino acids: CASSFGSSYNEQFF. The CDR3 DNA sequence: TGTGCCAGCAGCTTTGGGAGCTCCTACAATGAGCAGTTCTTC.

The chain couples TRBV27 to TRBJ1-2; D perhaps matches TRBD1 (6 bases). V lost 4 bases to trimming and J lost 4 bases, with 13 bases between them. CDR3 length equals 14 residues. Per the germline V gene, CDR1 is MNHEY and CDR2 is SMNVEV (reference sequence). The CDR3 loop reads CASSSSGQFYGYTF. The CDR3 DNA sequence: TGTGCCAGCAGTTCCTCCGGACAGTTCTATGGCTACACCTTC.

The gene calls are TRBV19 and TRBJ2-1; 9 bases align to TRBD2. The germline V gene has CDR1 LNHDA and CDR2 SQIVND (reference sequence). The CDR3 length is 16 residues. The V gene end was trimmed by 8 bases and the J gene end by 3 bases; junction bases not matched to a gene: 11. The DNA of the CDR3 is TGTGCCAGTCGCCGCAGCCCTAGCGGGAACTACAATGAGCAGTTCTTC. As protein: CASRRSPSGNYNEQFF.

The J gene is TRBJ2-3, the V gene TRBV9, with 10 bases that match TRBD2. The CDR3 contains 17 residues. V was clipped by 3 bases and J by 4 bases; unmatched bases: 11. Germline V lookup: CDR1 SGDLS, CDR2 YYNGEE. CDR3: CASSGSLSGGAADTQYF. In DNA, the CDR3 is TGTGCCAGCAGCGGTTCCCTCAGCGGGGGGGCCGCAGATACGCAGTATTTT.

V is TRBV10-2 and J is TRBJ1-2; a weak D match, TRBD1 (6 bases). Germline V lookup: CDR1 WSHSY, CDR2 SAAADI. This CDR3 is built from 14 residues. V was trimmed by 10 bases and J by 4 bases, leaving 19 bases between them. The CDR3: CATSRDKRSYGYTF. The CDR3 region has the DNA TGCGCCACCTCTAGGGACAAGCGGAGCTATGGCTACACCTTC.

This sequence joins TRBV5-6 and TRBJ2-7, with TRBD1 matching over 10 bases. Trimming removed 4 bases from V and 5 bases from J; junction bases left unmatched: 6. The CDR3 extends over 14 amino acids. CDR1 SGHDT and CDR2 YYEEEE come from the germline V gene. The CDR3: CASSDVTGGHEQYF. In nucleotides, the CDR3 is TGTGCCAGCAGCGACGTGACAGGGGGCCACGAGCAGTACTTC.

This clone was recorded once. The gene calls are TRBV5-1 and TRBJ2-5; maybe TRBD1 (6 bases). Trimming cost V 0 bases and J 5 bases, with 8 bases left between them. Germline values: CDR1 SGHRS, CDR2 YFSETQ. CDR3 length: 13 amino acids. CDR3 protein: CASSLGQEETQYF. CDR3 bases: TGCGCCAGCAGCTTGGGACAGGAGGAGACCCAGTACTTC.